Listed below are T cell receptor beta chains from one sample, sequenced in a study of regulatory T cells in long-lasting Graves disease. TCRdb re-analysed the multiplex PCR reads in MiXCR, keeping a single row per CDR3 protein. The table lists roughly 410,000 distinct CDR3 sequences, approximately 15% of them singletons, with over 7% in the top ten. This sample also appeared in a second study, on T cells in Graves' hyperthyroidism and ophthalmopathy.

The sequencing used peripheral blood mononuclear cells (PBMCs), collected at new diagnosis, from a patient treated with antithyroid drugs. The receptor set was obtained from a woman between 40 and 50 years old with Graves disease. Both conserved end residues are part of each CDR3. D genes are given only for firm matches. Where a row states a size, it is once, few, many or the class of an expanded clone; other rows omit it.

j_call v_call clone_size d_call cdr3_nt cdr3_aa
TRBJ2-5 TRBV11-3 many TRBD2 TGTGCCAGCAGCCCCAGACTAGCGGGAGTTAAGACCCAGTACTTC CASSPRLAGVKTQYF
TRBJ1-2 TRBV4-1 many . TGCGCCAGCAGTCAAGCGACGGGCTATGGCTACACCTTC CASSQATGYGYTF
TRBJ2-2 TRBV2 many TRBD1 TGTGCCAGCAGCTATGACAGGGGGCAGAACACCGGGGAGCTGTTTTTT CASSYDRGQNTGELFF
TRBJ2-1 TRBV28 many TRBD1 TGTGCCAGCAGTTCCCCGGGACAGTTTATCTCCTACAATGAGCAGTTCTTC CASSSPGQFISYNEQFF
TRBJ2-7 TRBV6-2/TRBV6-3 many . TGTGCCAGCAGTTATTCGTATTGGGACGAGCAGTACTTC CASSYSYWDEQYF
TRBJ2-3 TRBV4-2 . TRBD2 TGTGCCAGCAGCCTTGGAGCGGGGGGAGGGGAGGTGGTTGGAGACACGCAGTATTTT CASSLGAGGGEVVGDTQYF
TRBJ2-2 TRBV11-2 . . TGTGCCAGCAGCCAAGACCGAACTTTTGCAACCGGGGAGCTGTTTTTT CASSQDRTFATGELFF
TRBJ1-5 TRBV15 many . TGTGCCACCAGCAGAGATTTGGGTAGCAATCAGCCCCAGCATTTT CATSRDLGSNQPQHF
TRBJ2-3 TRBV20-1 few . TGCAGTGCGGGGAATAGCAGGATCACAGATACGCAGTATTTT CSAGNSRITDTQYF
TRBJ2-3 TRBV9 . . TGTGCCAGCAGCGGGACTCCGAATGCGGCAGATACGCAGTATTTT CASSGTPNAADTQYF
TRBJ2-1 TRBV2 many . TGTGCCAGCAGGGCAGGACCTACGGAGTCCTACAATGAGCAGTTCTTC CASRAGPTESYNEQFF
TRBJ2-1 TRBV28 many . TGTGCCAGCGGGGGTCAGGAGGCTGGTGAGCAGTTCTTC CASGGQEAGEQFF
TRBJ2-1 TRBV5-4 . . TGTGCCAGCAGCTTTGGTCTTAGCTCCTACAATGAGCAGTTCTTC CASSFGLSSYNEQFF
TRBJ2-5 TRBV11-3 many . TGTGCCAGCAGCCCACCTTGGGGGTCAGGGGCGCACCAAGAGACCCAGTACTTC CASSPPWGSGAHQETQYF
TRBJ2-7 TRBV11-1 many . TGTGCCAGCACCCCTGGGAGGACTTCCTACGAGCAGTACTTC CASTPGRTSYEQYF
TRBJ2-3 TRBV28 . . TGTGCCAGCAGTCCCCCTGGGGGCCGTAAAGATACGCAGTATTTT CASSPPGGRKDTQYF
TRBJ2-3 TRBV20-1 many . TGCAGTGCTAGAGATCAGAGGAAGGCAGATACGCAGTATTTT CSARDQRKADTQYF
TRBJ1-5 TRBV7-2 . . TGTGCCAGCAGCGATAAACAGATAAATCAGCCCCAGCATTTT CASSDKQINQPQHF
TRBJ2-5 TRBV29-1 . TRBD1 TGCAGCGTCCACCGACAGGGTTCAGGCGGGGAGACCCAGTACTTC CSVHRQGSGGETQYF
TRBJ2-1 TRBV6-2/TRBV6-3 . . TGTGCCAGCAGTCCACCCGGGACAAGCAATGAGCAGTTCTTC CASSPPGTSNEQFF
TRBJ2-1 TRBV7-9 . . TGTGCCAGCAGCCCCTCTGGGGGGACGGGGAATGAGCAGTTCTTC CASSPSGGTGNEQFF
TRBJ1-2 TRBV15 many . TGTGCCACCAGCCGCTGGGAGGGTTATGGCTACACCTTC CATSRWEGYGYTF
TRBJ2-7 TRBV3-1 . . TGTGCCAGCAGCCAGGTCATCGATCCCATCTACGAGCAGTACTTC CASSQVIDPIYEQYF
TRBJ2-1 TRBV20-1 . TRBD2 TGCAGTGCCCCTACTAGCGGGAGCAATGAGCAGTTCTTC CSAPTSGSNEQFF
TRBJ2-7 TRBV2 many TRBD1 TGTGCCAGCGGATGGACAGGCCCCTACGAGCAGTACTTC CASGWTGPYEQYF
TRBJ2-7 TRBV25-1 many TRBD2 TGTGCCAGCAGTGTTGGCGGGAGTTCCCACGAGCAGTACTTC CASSVGGSSHEQYF
TRBJ1-6 TRBV7-9 many . TGTGCCAGCAGCTTAGGATCCGGGGCCTATAATTCACCCCTCCACTTT CASSLGSGAYNSPLHF
TRBJ2-2 TRBV3-1 . TRBD2 TGTGCCAGCAGGGCCGTGGCTAGCGGCCTGTGGACCGGGGAGCTGTTTTTT CASRAVASGLWTGELFF
TRBJ2-1 TRBV27 many . TGTGCCAGCAGTGTCGGCGGGTTCGGGTACAATGAGCAGTTCTTC CASSVGGFGYNEQFF
TRBJ1-2 TRBV12-3/TRBV12-4 . . TGTGCCAGCAGTCCCAGGGGTGATGGCTACACCTTC CASSPRGDGYTF
TRBJ2-1 TRBV6-2/TRBV6-3 few TRBD1 TGTGCCAGCAGTTATTCCGGGACAGGGGGCAATGAGCAGTTCTTC CASSYSGTGGNEQFF